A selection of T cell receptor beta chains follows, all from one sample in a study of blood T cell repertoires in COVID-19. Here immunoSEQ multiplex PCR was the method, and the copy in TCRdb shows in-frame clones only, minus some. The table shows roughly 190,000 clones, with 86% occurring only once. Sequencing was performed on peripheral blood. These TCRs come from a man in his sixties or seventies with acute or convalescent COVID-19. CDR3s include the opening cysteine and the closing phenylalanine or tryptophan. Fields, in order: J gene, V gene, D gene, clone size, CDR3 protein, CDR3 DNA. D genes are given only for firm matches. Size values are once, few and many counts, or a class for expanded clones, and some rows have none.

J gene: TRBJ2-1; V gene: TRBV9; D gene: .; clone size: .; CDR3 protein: CASSVRQVGNEQFF; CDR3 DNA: TGTGCCAGCAGCGTTCGACAGGTAGGAAATGAGCAGTTCTTC
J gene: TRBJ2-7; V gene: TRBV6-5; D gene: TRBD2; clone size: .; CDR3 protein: CASTGTSGTYEQYF; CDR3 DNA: TGTGCCAGCACCGGGACTAGCGGGACTTACGAGCAGTACTTC
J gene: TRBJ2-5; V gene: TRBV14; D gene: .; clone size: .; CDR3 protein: CASSQAGGWETQYF; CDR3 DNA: TGTGCCAGCAGCCAAGCGGGGGGCTGGGAGACCCAGTACTTC
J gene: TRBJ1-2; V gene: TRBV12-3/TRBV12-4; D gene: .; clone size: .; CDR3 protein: CASSYMGYGYTF; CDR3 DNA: TGTGCCAGCAGTTACATGGGCTACGGCTACACCTTC
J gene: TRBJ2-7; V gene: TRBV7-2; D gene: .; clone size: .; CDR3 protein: CASSLAPAGAVGEQYF; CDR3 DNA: TGTGCCAGCAGCTTAGCGCCAGCGGGTGCGGTGGGAGAGCAGTACTTC
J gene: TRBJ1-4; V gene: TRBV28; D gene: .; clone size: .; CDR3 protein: CAASGGYRPNEKLFF; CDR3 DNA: TGTGCCGCGAGCGGGGGGTATCGTCCTAATGAAAAACTGTTTTTT
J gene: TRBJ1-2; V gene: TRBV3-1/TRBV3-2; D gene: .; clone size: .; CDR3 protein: CASSQASTGTRGYTF; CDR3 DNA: TGTGCCAGCAGCCAAGCCTCTACAGGGACGAGGGGCTACACCTTC
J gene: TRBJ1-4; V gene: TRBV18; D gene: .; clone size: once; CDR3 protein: CASSPRTTGSNEKLFF; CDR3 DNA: TGTGCCAGCTCACCGCGTACGACAGGCAGCAATGAAAAACTGTTTTTT
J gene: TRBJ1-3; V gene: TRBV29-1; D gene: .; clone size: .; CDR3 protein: CSASTGSGNTIYF; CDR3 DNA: TGCAGCGCCTCGACAGGTTCTGGAAACACCATATATTTT
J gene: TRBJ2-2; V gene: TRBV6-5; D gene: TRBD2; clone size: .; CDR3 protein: CASTLAGVRRGELFF; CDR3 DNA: TGTGCCAGCACCCTAGCGGGAGTACGGCGGGGGGAGCTGTTTTTT
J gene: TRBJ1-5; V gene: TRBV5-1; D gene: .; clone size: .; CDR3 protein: CASSLVRPQHF; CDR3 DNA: TGCGCCAGCAGCTTGGTTCGGCCCCAGCATTTT
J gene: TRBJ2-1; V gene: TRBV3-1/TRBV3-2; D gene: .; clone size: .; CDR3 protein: CASASSRGDEQFF; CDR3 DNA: TGTGCCAGCGCTAGTAGCAGGGGGGATGAGCAGTTCTTC
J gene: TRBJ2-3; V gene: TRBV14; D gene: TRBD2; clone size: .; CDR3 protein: CASSLGLAGEGTDTQYF; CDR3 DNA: TGTGCCAGCAGCCTGGGACTAGCGGGAGAAGGGACAGATACGCAGTATTTT
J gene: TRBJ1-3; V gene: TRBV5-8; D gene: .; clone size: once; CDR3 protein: CASSSTGRYSGNTIYF; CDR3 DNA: TGTGCCAGCAGCTCGACAGGCCGGTACTCTGGAAACACCATATATTTT
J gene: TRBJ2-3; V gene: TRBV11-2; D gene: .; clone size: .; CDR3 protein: CASSLGLTRGGLDTQYF; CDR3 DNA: TGTGCCAGCAGCTTAGGGCTCACGAGGGGGGGCTTAGATACGCAGTATTTT
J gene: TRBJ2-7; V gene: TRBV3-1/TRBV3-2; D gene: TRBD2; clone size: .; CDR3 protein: CASSHTSGRTYEQYF; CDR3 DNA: TGTGCCAGCAGCCATACTAGCGGGAGGACCTACGAGCAGTACTTC
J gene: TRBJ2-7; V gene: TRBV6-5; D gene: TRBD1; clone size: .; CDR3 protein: CASSLGTGYYEQYF; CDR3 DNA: TGTGCCAGCAGTTTAGGGACAGGGTATTACGAGCAGTACTTC
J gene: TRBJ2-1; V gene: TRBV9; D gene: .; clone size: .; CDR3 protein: CASSRGQSSYNEQFF; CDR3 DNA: TGTGCCAGCAGCCGCGGACAAAGCTCCTACAATGAGCAGTTCTTC
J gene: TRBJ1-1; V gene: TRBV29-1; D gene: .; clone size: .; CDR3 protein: CSGREDQNTEAFF; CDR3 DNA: TGCAGTGGGAGGGAAGATCAGAACACTGAAGCTTTCTTT
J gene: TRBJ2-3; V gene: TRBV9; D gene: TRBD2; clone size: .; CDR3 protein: CASSGSGSTDTQYF; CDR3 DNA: TGTGCCAGCAGCGGGAGCGGGAGTACAGATACGCAGTATTTT
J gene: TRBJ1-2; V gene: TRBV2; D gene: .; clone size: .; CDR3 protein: CASSVQAHYGYTF; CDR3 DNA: TGTGCCAGCAGTGTCCAGGCGCACTATGGCTACACCTTC
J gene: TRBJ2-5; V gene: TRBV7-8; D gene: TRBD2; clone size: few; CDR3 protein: CASSFELAGGGIGETQYF; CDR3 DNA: TGTGCCAGCAGCTTCGAACTAGCGGGAGGGGGGATCGGAGAGACCCAGTACTTC
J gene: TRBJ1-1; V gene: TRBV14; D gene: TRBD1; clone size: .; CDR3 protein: CASSPDRWSQAFF; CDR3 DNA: TGTGCCAGCAGCCCGGACAGGTGGTCCCAAGCTTTCTTT
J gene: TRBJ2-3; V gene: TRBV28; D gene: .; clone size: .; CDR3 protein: CASSPRPGASTDTQYF; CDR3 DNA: TGTGCCAGCAGTCCCCGGCCTGGGGCTAGCACAGATACGCAGTATTTT
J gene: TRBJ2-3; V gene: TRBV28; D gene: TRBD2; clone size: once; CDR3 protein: CASSHSPERGGAVDTQYF; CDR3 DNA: TGTGCCAGCAGCCACTCCCCTGAGCGGGGGGGCGCCGTAGATACGCAGTATTTT
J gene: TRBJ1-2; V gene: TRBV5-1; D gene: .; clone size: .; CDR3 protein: CASSPRGAKDYGYTF; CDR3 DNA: TGCGCCAGCAGCCCCCGGGGAGCTAAGGACTATGGCTACACCTTC
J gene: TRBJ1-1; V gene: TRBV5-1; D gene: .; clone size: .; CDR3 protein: CASSNTRGGEAFF; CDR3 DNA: TGCGCCAGCAGCAATACCAGGGGTGGTGAAGCTTTCTTT
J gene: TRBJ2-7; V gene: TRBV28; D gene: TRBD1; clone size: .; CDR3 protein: CASDKQGHSYEQYF; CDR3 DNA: TGTGCCAGCGATAAACAGGGGCACTCCTACGAGCAGTACTTC
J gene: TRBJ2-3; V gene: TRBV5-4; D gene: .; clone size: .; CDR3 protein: CASTDPSGNTQYF; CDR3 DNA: TGTGCCAGCACCGACCCTTCGGGGAATACGCAGTATTTT
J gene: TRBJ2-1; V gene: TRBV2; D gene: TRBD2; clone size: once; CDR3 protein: CASSEWTSAYNEQFF; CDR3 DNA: TGTGCCAGCAGTGAGTGGACTAGCGCCTACAATGAGCAGTTCTTC
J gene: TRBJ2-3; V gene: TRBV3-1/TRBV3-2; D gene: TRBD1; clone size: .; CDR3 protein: CASSQDFGVPGQGPTDTQYF; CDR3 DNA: TGTGCCAGCAGCCAAGATTTTGGGGTGCCGGGACAGGGGCCCACAGATACGCAGTATTTT
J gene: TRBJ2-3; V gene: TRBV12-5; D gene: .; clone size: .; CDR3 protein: CASGLGPTDTQYF; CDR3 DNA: TGTGCTAGTGGTTTGGGGCCCACAGATACGCAGTATTTT
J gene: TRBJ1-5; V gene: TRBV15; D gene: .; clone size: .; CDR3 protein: CATSIIIQQPQHF; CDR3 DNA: TGTGCCACCAGCATCATTATTCAGCAGCCCCAGCATTTT
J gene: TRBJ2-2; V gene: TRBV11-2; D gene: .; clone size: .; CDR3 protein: CASSLLNTGELFF; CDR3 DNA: TGTGCCAGCAGCTTACTCAACACCGGGGAGCTGTTTTTT
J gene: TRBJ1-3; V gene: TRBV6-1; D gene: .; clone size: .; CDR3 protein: CASSEVQGSGNTIYF; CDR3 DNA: TGTGCCAGCAGTGAAGTTCAGGGTTCTGGAAACACCATATATTTT
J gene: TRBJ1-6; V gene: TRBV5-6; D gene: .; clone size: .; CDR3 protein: CASSLGPSNSPLHF; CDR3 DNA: TGTGCCAGCAGCTTGGGGCCCTCTAATTCACCCCTCCACTTT
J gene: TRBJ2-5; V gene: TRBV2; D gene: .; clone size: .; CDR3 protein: CASKREETQYF; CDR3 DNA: TGTGCCAGCAAACGGGAAGAGACCCAGTACTTC
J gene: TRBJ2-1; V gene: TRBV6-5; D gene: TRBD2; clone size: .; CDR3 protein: CASSPWGLAEFF; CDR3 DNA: TGTGCCAGCAGTCCGTGGGGACTAGCGGAGTTCTTC
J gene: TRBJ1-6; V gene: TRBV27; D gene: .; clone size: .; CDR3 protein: CASSFREGNGENSPLHF; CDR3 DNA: TGTGCCAGCAGTTTTCGGGAGGGTAATGGGGAGAATTCACCCCTCCACTTT
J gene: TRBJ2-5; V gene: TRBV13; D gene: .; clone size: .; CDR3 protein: CASSPERGRGEETQYF; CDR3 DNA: TGTGCCAGCAGCCCCGAAAGGGGCAGGGGCGAAGAGACCCAGTACTTC
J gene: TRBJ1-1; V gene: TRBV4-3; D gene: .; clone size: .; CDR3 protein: CASSQGRANTEAFF; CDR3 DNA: TGCGCCAGCAGCCAAGGCAGGGCGAACACTGAAGCTTTCTTT
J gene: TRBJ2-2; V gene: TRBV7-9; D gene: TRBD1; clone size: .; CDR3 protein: CASIRQGGTGELFF; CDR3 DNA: TGTGCCAGCATTAGACAGGGGGGCACCGGGGAGCTGTTTTTT
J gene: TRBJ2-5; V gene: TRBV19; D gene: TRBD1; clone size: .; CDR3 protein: CASSSGQGKRETQYF; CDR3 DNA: TGTGCCAGTAGTAGTGGACAGGGAAAGAGGGAGACCCAGTACTTC
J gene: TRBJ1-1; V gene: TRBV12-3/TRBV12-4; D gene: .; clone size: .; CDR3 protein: CASSLHVAGAFF; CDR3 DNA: TGTGCCAGCAGTTTGCATGTTGCGGGGGCTTTCTTT
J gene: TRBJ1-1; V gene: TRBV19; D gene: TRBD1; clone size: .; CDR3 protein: CASTPGDRGGSDTEAFF; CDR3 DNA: TGTGCCAGTACCCCGGGGGACAGGGGCGGTTCTGACACTGAAGCTTTCTTT
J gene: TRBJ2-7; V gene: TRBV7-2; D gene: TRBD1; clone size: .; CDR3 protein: CASSFRQGPYEQYF; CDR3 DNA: TGTGCCAGCAGTTTCCGACAGGGCCCCTACGAGCAGTACTTC
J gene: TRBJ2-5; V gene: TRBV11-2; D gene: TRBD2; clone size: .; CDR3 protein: CASSLGASGGQQETQYF; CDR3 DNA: TGTGCCAGCAGCTTAGGGGCTAGCGGGGGCCAACAAGAGACCCAGTACTTC
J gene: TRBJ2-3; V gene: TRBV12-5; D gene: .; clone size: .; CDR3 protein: CASGLVRGSTDTQYF; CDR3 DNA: TGTGCTAGTGGTTTGGTAAGGGGGAGCACAGATACGCAGTATTTT
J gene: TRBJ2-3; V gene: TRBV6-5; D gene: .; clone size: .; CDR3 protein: CASRYISGRTQYF; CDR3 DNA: TGTGCCAGCAGATATATTTCGGGTCGGACGCAGTATTTT
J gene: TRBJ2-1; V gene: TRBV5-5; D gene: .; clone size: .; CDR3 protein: CASSPLAGTSYNEQFF; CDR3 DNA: TGTGCCAGCAGCCCCCTCGCGGGGACCTCCTACAATGAGCAGTTCTTC
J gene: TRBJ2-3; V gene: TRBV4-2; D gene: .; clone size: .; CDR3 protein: CASSDSGSRTDTQYF; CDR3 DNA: TGTGCCAGCAGCGATAGCGGATCCCGCACAGATACGCAGTATTTT
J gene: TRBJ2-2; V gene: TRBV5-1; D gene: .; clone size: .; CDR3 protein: CASSLASGGTGELFF; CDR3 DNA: TGCGCCAGCAGCTTGGCCTCAGGTGGAACCGGGGAGCTGTTTTTT
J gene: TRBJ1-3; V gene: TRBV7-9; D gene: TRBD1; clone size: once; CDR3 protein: CASSYQGEGNTIYF; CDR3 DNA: TGTGCCAGCAGTTACCAGGGGGAAGGAAACACCATATATTTT